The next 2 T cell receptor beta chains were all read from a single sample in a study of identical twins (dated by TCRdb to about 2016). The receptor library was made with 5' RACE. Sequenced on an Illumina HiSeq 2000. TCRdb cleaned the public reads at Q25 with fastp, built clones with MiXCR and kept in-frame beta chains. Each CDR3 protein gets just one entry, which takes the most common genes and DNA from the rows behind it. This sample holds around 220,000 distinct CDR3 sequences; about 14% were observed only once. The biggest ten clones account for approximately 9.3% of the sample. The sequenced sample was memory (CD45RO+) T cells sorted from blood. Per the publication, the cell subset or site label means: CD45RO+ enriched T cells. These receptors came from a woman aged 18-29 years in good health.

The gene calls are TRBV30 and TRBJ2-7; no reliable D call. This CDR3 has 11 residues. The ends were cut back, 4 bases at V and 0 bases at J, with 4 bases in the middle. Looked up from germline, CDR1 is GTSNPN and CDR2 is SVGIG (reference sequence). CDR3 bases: TGTGCCTGGACCCACTCCTACGAGCAGTACTTC. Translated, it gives CAWTHSYEQYF.

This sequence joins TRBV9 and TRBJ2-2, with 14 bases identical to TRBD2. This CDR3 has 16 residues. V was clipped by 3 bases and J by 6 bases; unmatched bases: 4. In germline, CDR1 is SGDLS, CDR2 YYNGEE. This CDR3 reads CASSGLAGGRAGELFF. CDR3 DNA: TGTGCCAGCAGCGGACTAGCGGGGGGGCGAGCCGGGGAGCTGTTTTTT.